These T cell receptor beta chains were read from a single sample in a study of low-dose radiotherapy and immunotherapy resistance in tumors. TCRdb reanalysed the reads using MiXCR and keeps one entry per CDR3 protein. The sample includes about 60,000 distinct CDR3 sequences, 25% seen only once; the top ten take around 6%. The specimen was PBMCs, collected before treatment. The receptors stem from a male donor with prostate cancer. Each CDR3 is given with its conserved first and last residue. The order of the fields is D gene, J gene, clone size, V gene, CDR3 DNA, CDR3 protein. D genes are given only for firm matches. Clone sizes are given selectively: once, few, many, or a class where the clone is expanded.

D gene: TRBD2
J gene: TRBJ2-1
clone size: many
V gene: TRBV4-1
CDR3 DNA: TGCGCCAGCAGCCATTTAGCGGGAGGGCTCTCCTACAATGAGCAGTTCTTC
CDR3 protein: CASSHLAGGLSYNEQFF

D gene: .
J gene: TRBJ2-5
clone size: many
V gene: TRBV27
CDR3 DNA: TGTGCCAGCAGTTTTGCTCCGGGCTTAGGGGGGGAGACCCAGTACTTC
CDR3 protein: CASSFAPGLGGETQYF

D gene: .
J gene: TRBJ2-7
clone size: many
V gene: TRBV6-2/TRBV6-3
CDR3 DNA: TGTGCCAGCGTCCGCGGAGTGCCCTACGAGCAGTACTTC
CDR3 protein: CASVRGVPYEQYF

D gene: TRBD1
J gene: TRBJ1-2
clone size: many
V gene: TRBV19
CDR3 DNA: TGTGCCAGTAGCCCAACAGGACAGGGACTGACGGGTGGCTACACCTTC
CDR3 protein: CASSPTGQGLTGGYTF

D gene: TRBD1
J gene: TRBJ2-7
clone size: .
V gene: TRBV30
CDR3 DNA: TGTGCCTGGAGTTGGGACAGGGTCTACGAGCAGTACTTC
CDR3 protein: CAWSWDRVYEQYF

D gene: TRBD1
J gene: TRBJ1-5
clone size: few
V gene: TRBV5-8
CDR3 DNA: TGTGCCAGCAGCTGGGGGACAGGGAGGTTTAGCAATCAGCCCCAGCATTTT
CDR3 protein: CASSWGTGRFSNQPQHF

D gene: .
J gene: TRBJ2-2
clone size: few
V gene: TRBV14
CDR3 DNA: .
CDR3 protein: CASSPTRNTGELFFF

D gene: .
J gene: TRBJ2-6
clone size: many
V gene: TRBV12-3/TRBV12-4
CDR3 DNA: TGTGCCAGCAGGAACAGGGAAATCGGCTCTGGGGCCAACGTCCTGACTTTC
CDR3 protein: CASRNREIGSGANVLTF

D gene: TRBD2
J gene: TRBJ2-1
clone size: many
V gene: TRBV9
CDR3 DNA: TGTGCCAGCAGCACACGGACTAGCTCTGAGCAGTTCTTC
CDR3 protein: CASSTRTSSEQFF

D gene: TRBD2
J gene: TRBJ2-7
clone size: medium-sized
V gene: TRBV28
CDR3 DNA: TGTGCCAGCAGCCCCCCGGGGAGGGGCACCTACGAGCAGTACTTC
CDR3 protein: CASSPPGRGTYEQYF

D gene: TRBD1
J gene: TRBJ2-5
clone size: many
V gene: TRBV20-1
CDR3 DNA: TGCAGTGCACCTATCAGGGGGAAACCGCCGGAGACCCAGTACTTC
CDR3 protein: CSAPIRGKPPETQYF

D gene: .
J gene: TRBJ2-1
clone size: many
V gene: TRBV5-1
CDR3 DNA: TGCGCCAGCAGCTCTAGTAGGGTCGATGAGCAGTTCTTC
CDR3 protein: CASSSSRVDEQFF

D gene: .
J gene: TRBJ1-3
clone size: many
V gene: TRBV28
CDR3 DNA: TGTGCCAGCGACCGGGACGGAAAATTCTCTGGAAACACCATATATTTT
CDR3 protein: CASDRDGKFSGNTIYF

D gene: .
J gene: TRBJ2-5
clone size: .
V gene: TRBV2
CDR3 DNA: TGTGCCAGCAGTAACCAATTTACCGGGACACAAGAGACCCAGTACTTC
CDR3 protein: CASSNQFTGTQETQYF

D gene: .
J gene: TRBJ2-7
clone size: many
V gene: TRBV6-2/TRBV6-3
CDR3 DNA: TGTGCCAGCAGTTACTCGGGAAGCTCCTACGAGCAGTACTTC
CDR3 protein: CASSYSGSSYEQYF